Below are 21 T cell receptor beta chains sequenced from a single sample in a study of blood T cell repertoires in COVID-19. Here immunoSEQ multiplex PCR was the method, and the copy in TCRdb shows in-frame clones only, minus some. The sample gives 150,000 to 180,000 clones, about 85% of which show up once; 0.6% to 0.65% is in the top ten. Sample: peripheral blood. Receptors originate from a man aged 55 to 69 with COVID-19, enrolled during active disease.

The chain employs TRBV20-1 and TRBJ1-2, with a weak D call TRBD1 (6 bases). The ends were cut back, 8 bases at V and 5 bases at J, with 12 bases in the middle. The CDR3 is 11 amino acids. CDR1 is DFQATT and CDR2 is SNEGSKA in the germline V gene (reference sequence). Here the CDR3 DNA reads TGCAGTAGGGGGTTTAATTATGGCTACACCTTC. Its translation: CSRGFNYGYTF.

The chain has TRBV6-5 and TRBJ1-6, with D possibly matching TRBD1 (5 bases). The V end lost 6 bases, the J end lost 3 bases, and 9 bases lay between the germline ends. The CDR3 spans 14 residues. Germline V gene lookup returns CDR1 MNHEY and CDR2 SVGAGI. CDR3 sequence reads: CASRKTDYNSPLHF. DNA for the CDR3: TGTGCCAGCAGGAAGACAGACTATAATTCACCCCTCCACTTT.

This chain uses TRBV7-9 with TRBJ1-6; the D gene is possibly TRBD1 (5 bases). The CDR3 is 13 amino acids. The ends were cut back, 3 bases at V and 15 bases at J, with 15 bases in the middle. The germline CDR1 and CDR2 sequences are SEHNR and FQNEAQ (reference sequence). The CDR3 loop reads CASSFRGWDILHF. The CDR3 DNA is TGTGCCAGCAGCTTTAGGGGCTGGGATATCCTCCACTTT. The variable domain in full, with the rest retrieved from reference TRBV7-9 and TRBJ1-6, is DTGVSQNPRHKITKRGQNVTFRCDPISEHNRLYWYRQTLGQGPEFLTYFQNEAQLEKSRLLSDRFSAERPKGSFSTLEIQRTEQGDSAMYLCASSFRGWDILHFGNGTRLTVT.

The V gene is TRBV20-1, the J gene TRBJ2-7; 8 nucleotides line up with TRBD1. With 4 bases clipped from V and 3 bases from J, the junction kept 14 bases outside the gene matches. Germline CDR1 and CDR2: DFQATT and SNEGSKA (reference sequence). The CDR3 length is 16 residues. CDR3: CSAIDTGRTGSYEQYF. As DNA, the CDR3 is TGCAGTGCTATTGACACCGGTAGGACAGGGAGCTACGAGCAGTACTTC.

The chain has TRBV29-1 and TRBJ2-1, with TRBD1 identical over 7 bases. V trimming: 6 bases; J trimming: 8 bases; junction bases outside the gene matches: 7. CDR1 and CDR2 from the germline V gene are SQVTM and ANQGSEA. The CDR3 length is 12 residues. The CDR3 DNA reads as TGCAGCGTCGACGGGACAGTCTATGAGCAGTTCTTC. Translated, it gives CSVDGTVYEQFF.

V gene TRBV29-1 combines with J gene TRBJ1-4; D not resolved. This CDR3 comprises 14 residues. The germline V and J ends were trimmed by 6 bases and 0 bases, with 11 bases remaining between them. The germline gives CDR1 SQVTM, CDR2 ANQGSEA. The CDR3: CSVRRGATNEKLFF. CDR3 DNA sequence: TGCAGCGTCCGACGGGGAGCAACTAATGAAAAACTGTTTTTT.

This clone was recorded only once. The chain employs TRBV6-1 and TRBJ1-4; unclear D gene. Trimming shortened V by 1 base and J by 6 bases, and 18 bases separated the two germline ends. Germline V gives CDR1 MNHNS, CDR2 SASEGT. This CDR3 is 17 amino acids long. Written as DNA, the CDR3 is TGTGCCAGCAGTGAAGGGGCCGGTGGCAGGCCGGATGAAAAACTGTTTTTT. Its protein is CASSEGAGGRPDEKLFF.

The chain recombines TRBV6-6 with TRBJ1-2; 10 nucleotides agree with TRBD1. The CDR3 is 19 amino acids. V lost 6 bases and J lost 2; bases outside the gene matches: 18. The germline V gene encodes CDR1 MNHNY and CDR2 SVGAGI (reference sequence). In DNA form, the CDR3 reads TGTGCCAGCAGCCGAGAAGATGGGATCGACAGGGGGCGCAACTATGGCTACACCTTC. This sequence encodes CASSREDGIDRGRNYGYTF.

V and J are TRBV6-1 and TRBJ1-4; D is possibly TRBD1 (6 bases). Germline lookup yields CDR1 MNHNS and CDR2 SASEGT. With 6 bases removed from V and 0 bases from J, the gap between germline ends came to 20 bases. The CDR3 contains 18 residues. The CDR3 region has the DNA TGTGCCAGCAGAGAAAAAGACAGGAGACTATCAACTAATGAAAAACTGTTTTTT. Protein: CASREKDRRLSTNEKLFF.

V gene TRBV4-3 combines with J gene TRBJ1-4, with D perhaps matching TRBD1 (5 bases). CDR1 LGHNA and CDR2 YSLEER come from the germline V gene. Trimming shortened V by 5 bases and J by 5 bases, and 9 bases separated the two germline ends. The CDR3 has 13 residues. The CDR3 DNA sequence: TGCGCCAGCAGCGACAGAGTGAATGAAAAACTGTTTTTT. This codes for CASSDRVNEKLFF.

The chain uses TRBV11-3 and TRBJ2-2; no firm D call. The CDR3 runs 15 residues. V shed 1 base and J shed 1 base, with 7 bases lying between them. The germline gives CDR1 SGHNT, CDR2 YENEEA. The CDR3 nucleotides read TGTGCCAGCAGCTTAGCACTCTTGAACACCGGGGAGCTGTTTTTT. It translates to CASSLALLNTGELFF.

This clone was detected only once. This chain joins TRBV7-2 and TRBJ2-6, with D hard to call. Trimming stripped 4 bases from V and 1 base from J, with 11 bases between. Germline loops: CDR1 SGHTA, CDR2 FQGNSA. The CDR3 is 16 amino acids. The CDR3 spells CASSSLTRSGANVLTF. The CDR3 DNA reads as TGTGCCAGCAGCTCCTTGACAAGGTCTGGGGCCAACGTCCTGACTTTC.

The chain carries TRBV6-1 and TRBJ1-2, with TRBD1 matching over 8 bases. V lost 3 bases, J lost 6 bases, and 6 bases stayed unmatched. The CDR3 consists of 14 residues. The germline CDR1 and CDR2 sequences are MNHNS and SASEGT. The CDR3 is CASSDVGQGDGYTF. The CDR3 nucleotides read TGTGCCAGCAGTGACGTCGGACAGGGTGATGGCTACACCTTC.

The chain uses TRBV18 and TRBJ2-5; a weak D match, TRBD2 (5 bases). CDR3 length: 15 residues. Germline CDR1 reads KGHSH; CDR2 reads LQKENI. Trimming pared 2 bases from V and 3 bases from J, leaving 13 bases between. The CDR3 coding sequence is TGTGCCAGCTCACCATTAGCGAGTACAAAAGAGACCCAGTACTTC. Encoded protein: CASSPLASTKETQYF. Complete variable domain (other parts from reference TRBV18 and TRBJ2-5): NAGVMQNPRHLVRRRGQEARLRCSPMKGHSHVYWYRQLPEEGLKFMVYLQKENIIDESGMPKERFSAEFPKEGPSILRIQQVVRGDSAAYFCASSPLASTKETQYFGPGTRLLVL.

The chain links TRBV14 to TRBJ1-4, with D unclear. There are 12 residues in the CDR3. The germline V gene has CDR1 SGHDN and CDR2 FVKESK. Trimming shortened V by 1 base and J by 6 bases, and 3 bases separated the two germline ends. The CDR3 DNA is TGTGCCAGCAGCCAAGTATATGAAAAACTGTTTTTT. Translating it yields CASSQVYEKLFF.

This clone was seen more than once but under ten times. The V and J genes are TRBV24-1 and TRBJ1-4; D is uncertain. V was clipped by 4 bases and J by 0 bases, with 14 bases between them. The CDR3 spans 17 residues. Germline V gives CDR1 KGHDR, CDR2 SFDVKD. CDR3 DNA: TGTGCCACCAGTGAGCCTAACACGGGGTCAACTAATGAAAAACTGTTTTTT. Translating it yields CATSEPNTGSTNEKLFF.

The chain carries TRBV30 and TRBJ1-4, with unresolved D. Trimming shortened V by 2 bases and J by 8 bases, and 15 bases separated the two germline ends. CDR1 and CDR2 from the germline V gene are GTSNPN and SVGIG (reference sequence). This CDR3 comprises 14 residues. DNA for the CDR3: TGTGCCTGGAGTTCAGGCTGGGCCCGGGAAAAACTGTTTTTT. Translation gives CAWSSGWAREKLFF.

This clone was recorded a few times. The chain joins TRBV4-3 to TRBJ1-4; TRBD1 matches 11 bases. The CDR3 has 15 amino acids. The V segment lost 4 bases and the J segment 8 bases; nucleotides outside the gene matches: 6. Per germline, CDR1 LGHNA and CDR2 YSLEER. The CDR3, as DNA: TGCGCCAGCAGCCGCCAGGGACAGGGGGTAGAAAAACTGTTTTTT. Its protein is CASSRQGQGVEKLFF.

Points on this clone: At one of its ends the junction is not consistent with the germline gene, which may arise from a read error. The rearrangement uses TRBV7-7 and TRBJ2-2, with TRBD2 matching 9 bases. Per germline, CDR1 SSHAT and CDR2 FNYEAQ (reference sequence). The CDR3 has 15 residues. In DNA form, the CDR3 reads TGTGCTAGCAGCCCTAGCGGGATAGTCGACGGGGAGCTGTTTTTT. This gives the protein CASSPSGIVDGELFF. The whole variable domain, remainder taken from reference TRBV7-7 and TRBJ2-2, is GAGVSQSPRYKVTKRGQDVTLRCDPISSHATLYWYQQALGQGPEFLTYFNYEAQPDKSGLPSDRFSAERPEGSISTLTIQRTEQRDSAMYRCASSPSGIVDGELFFGEGSRLTVL.

This chain connects TRBV7-3 to TRBJ1-1; D may be TRBD1 (6 bases). The CDR3 runs to 17 residues. The germline CDR1 and CDR2 sequences are SGHTA and FQGTGA. Trimming took off 4 bases at V and 1 base at J, with 19 bases between the two ends. The CDR3 loop reads CASSSRPPGHTNTEAFF. The CDR3 DNA follows: TGTGCCAGCAGCTCCAGGCCCCCGGGACACACGAACACTGAAGCTTTCTTT.

The rearrangement joins TRBV14 to TRBJ1-6; D is unclear. CDR3 size: 14 residues. CDR1 and CDR2 from the germline V gene are SGHDN and FVKESK. V was cut by 1 base and J by 10 bases, with 11 bases left in between. CDR3 sequence (DNA): TGTGCCAGCAGCCAAGTGGTCCAGCGATCACCCCTCCACTTT. Translated, it gives CASSQVVQRSPLHF. Looking up the rest from reference TRBV14 and TRBJ1-6 gives the full variable domain: EAGVTQFPSHSVIEKGQTVTLRCDPISGHDNLYWYRRVMGKEIKFLLHFVKESKQDESGMPNNRFLAERTGGTYSTLKVQPAELEDSGVYFCASSQVVQRSPLHFGNGTRLTVT.